This TCR beta chain originates from a study of T cells in Graves' hyperthyroidism and ophthalmopathy. Overall study context: Specimen type is peripheral blood, collected at initial diagnosis prior to any treatment. Notes on the study in general: With a median lead of approximately 6.4 months before onset, the model predicted ophthalmopathy.

This clonotype was observed a few times. Its antigen is unknown. Amplification yielded TCR beta CDR3 regions, with RNA transcripts as the source. TCR CDR3 underwent first-round RT-PCR with the HTBI primer set. Each CDR3 protein is one row after TCRdb ran MiXCR on the multiplex PCR reads. The data hold around 580,000 distinct CDR3 sequences, with 16% observed a single time. On the basis of clinical symptoms, serum thyroxine and TRAb, thyroid ultrasound and orbital computed tomography, diagnoses were made. It was 8 to 10 ml of fresh peripheral blood that supplied the PBMCs. The sample was blood. The TCR comes from a woman younger than 35 with Graves' hyperthyroidism.

The CDR3 region is CASSLGSIGGLAGSSYNEQFF. As DNA, the CDR3 is TGCGCCAGCAGCTTGGGCTCTATCGGGGGACTAGCGGGATCCTCCTACAATGAGCAGTTCTTC. The chain recombines TRBV5-1 with TRBJ2-1; 13 bases match TRBD2. Germline lookup yields CDR1 SGHRS and CDR2 YFSETQ. V lost 0 bases to trimming and J lost 0 bases; unmatched junction nucleotides: 12. The CDR3 totals 21 residues. Looking up the rest from reference TRBV5-1 and TRBJ2-1 gives the full variable domain: KAGVTQTPRYLIKTRGQQVTLSCSPISGHRSVSWYQQTPGQGLQFLFEYFSETQRNKGNFPGRFSGRQFSNSRSEMNVSTLELGDSALYLCASSLGSIGGLAGSSYNEQFFGPGTRLTVL.